This section outlines one TCR beta chain sequence together with its context. Its antigen specificity is not known. Base qualities are not at hand, and no much larger clone is one base apart. The immunoSEQ Assay, a bias-controlled multiplex PCR, was used to amplify TCRbeta CDR3 regions from genomic DNA. Under the source paper's analysis protocol: The number of nucleated cells in each sample was estimated from the amplification of reference gene primers within the assay. To quantify the absolute abundance of each unique TCRbeta CDR3 rearrangement, sequence reads were collapsed and filtered. For each sample, productive Simpson clonality was calculated as the square root of Simpson's diversity index over productive rearrangements. The source is immuneACCESS, and TCRdb retained only in-frame sequences with V and J called. Part of the clones is not carried over; for the studies checked, unresolved V genes explain less than half of this, and the remainder is unexplained. The DNA gave D and trimming, while V, J and clone size come from that table. This sample is represented by 110,000 to 150,000 clones; around 86% of them were singletons. Together, the top ten hold approximately 8% of the sample.

Each collaborating institution followed its own protocols to collect whole blood in K2EDTA tubes. For TCRbeta analysis, collaborator samples were shipped as frozen whole blood, as isolated PBMCs, or as DNA extracted from either sample type. The data stem from a study of blood T cell repertoires in COVID-19 (dated by TCRdb to about 2020). Describing the broader study: The collaborator samples originated in the United States, Italy and Spain and spanned the acute and convalescent phases of COVID-19. A de-identified subject ID, COVID-19 status, age in years and sex were almost always included in the sample metadata. Samples came from the ongoing ImmuneRACE study (first 160 participants) plus 1,254 subjects from 6 global collaborators. HLA class I and class II types, where available, came from metadata supplied by the sample provider rather than from assay-based typing. The repertoires were released in a freely available public database meant as a resource for research on the immune response to SARS-CoV-2. The dataset comprised deeply sampled blood TCRbeta repertoires from subjects exposed to, actively infected with, or recovered from COVID-19. The prospective study material was composed of cDNA or gDNA derived from T cells, B-cell-depleted T cells, or PBMCs.

What the research found in general, with its limitations: The quantity of clinical and demographic metadata differed by source and by participant and was supplied without curation.

Trimming removed 6 bases from V and 3 bases from J; the gene matches leave 15 bases unexplained. The germline V gene (reference sequence) gives CDR1 as LNHDA and CDR2 as SQIVND. CDR3 length: 19 amino acids, cysteine to phenylalanine. Just CDR3 DNA is preserved here, 57 bases in frame from base 1. The sequence came from a human donor in a cohort sampled during active COVID-19. The sample was peripheral blood. The V and J segments used are TRBV19 and TRBJ2-6; TRBD1 aligns with 9 central bases. The nucleotide sequence is TGTGCCAGTAGAGGGAAACAGGGGGCTGAATGGTATGGGGCCAACGTCCTGACTTTC. Its protein reads: CASRGKQGAEWYGANVLTF. The full variable domain, completed from the reference TRBV19 and TRBJ2-6 proteins outside the CDR3, reads DGGITQSPKYLFRKEGQNVTLSCEQNLNHDAMYWYRQDPGQGLRLIYYSQIVNDFQKGDIAEGYSVSREKKESFPLTVTSAQKNPTAFYLCASRGKQGAEWYGANVLTFGAGSRLTVL.